Shown below are 24 T cell receptor beta chains from a single sample sequenced in a study of response to subunit inactivated influenza vaccine. TCRdb itself ran the RT-PCR reads through MiXCR, one entry per CDR3 protein. Of about 570,000 distinct CDR3 sequences listed, 10% to 15% are singletons. The starting material was PBMCs from blood, obtained on the day of vaccination. The receptor source for this set is a man over 45 who received an inactivated influenza vaccine.

The sample holds a few counts of this clonotype. The rearrangement uses TRBV29-1 and TRBJ2-3; D not resolved. Germline lookup yields CDR1 SQVTM and CDR2 ANQGSEA. The CDR3 loop spans 15 amino acids. Trimming cost V 0 bases and J 2 bases, with 12 bases left between them. CDR3: CSVEEGSVFTDTQYF. The CDR3 DNA follows: TGCAGCGTTGAAGAGGGTTCAGTTTTCACAGATACGCAGTATTTT.

This clonotype was seen a few times. The chain uses TRBV20-1 and TRBJ2-5, with 8 nucleotides matching TRBD2. CDR3 length: 13 residues. V gave up 7 bases and J gave up 7 bases; unmatched junction bases: 11. Germline CDR1 reads DFQATT; CDR2 reads SNEGSKA (reference sequence). For the CDR3, the DNA is TGCAGTGTTCGGACTAGCCAAAAGGGGACCCAGTACTTC. Amino acid sequence: CSVRTSQKGTQYF.

The rearrangement uses TRBV5-1 and TRBJ1-1; 9 nucleotides match TRBD1. J was trimmed by 2 bases and V by 4 bases; bases with no gene match: 3. This CDR3 is 14 amino acids long. Germline CDR1 and CDR2: SGHRS and YFSETQ. CDR3 nucleotides: TGCGCCAGCAGCATACAGGGGGCCAACACTGAAGCTTTCTTT. It codes for CASSIQGANTEAFF.

Turning to this clonotype: A junction end diverges from the germline sequence, so it may reflect a read error. The gene calls are TRBV4-1 and TRBJ1-5; D is ambiguous. Germline values: CDR1 MGHRA, CDR2 YSYEKL. The CDR3 length is 13 residues. CDR3 region: CASSTLGNQPQHF. The CDR3 DNA reads as TGCGCCAGCAGCACCCTGGGCAACCAGCCCCAGCATTTT.

The V gene is TRBV18, the J gene TRBJ1-1; TRBD1 matches at 7 bases. The junction had 3 bases not matched to a gene; V was cut back by 3 bases and J by 5 bases. This CDR3 is 13 amino acids long. CDR1 KGHSH and CDR2 LQKENI come from the germline V gene. The CDR3 bases are TGTGCCAGCTCACCTGGGACAGCGACTGAAGCTTTCTTT. Its protein is CASSPGTATEAFF.

In this sample, this clonotype turned up a few times. The V call is TRBV7-2, the J call TRBJ1-3; D remains unclear. Germline values: CDR1 SGHTA, CDR2 FQGNSA. V lost 1 base, J lost 2 bases, and 9 bases lay in between. The CDR3 length is 15 residues. DNA for the CDR3: TGTGCCAGCAGCTTAGTCCACAGTGCTGGAAACACCATATATTTT. Encoded protein: CASSLVHSAGNTIYF.

This clonotype has a count of ten or more. As DNA, the CDR3 is TGTGCCAGCACCCCTGACAGGGTTGGCGGCGGCTACACCTTC. Its protein is CASTPDRVGGGYTF. The rearrangement uses TRBV12-3 or TRBV12-4 and TRBJ1-2; 7 bases are a match to TRBD1. The V gene end was trimmed by 7 bases and the J gene end by 8 bases; junction bases not matched to a gene: 13. This CDR3 contains 14 residues.

The V gene is TRBV20-1, the J gene TRBJ2-1, with 10 bases lining up with TRBD2. In germline, CDR1 is DFQATT, CDR2 SNEGSKA (reference sequence). CDR3 length: 15 amino acids. J was trimmed by 10 bases and V by 1 base; bases with no gene match: 10. CDR3 residues: CSARVRGLAVTEQFF. The DNA for the CDR3 is TGCAGTGCTAGAGTCCGAGGACTAGCGGTTACGGAGCAGTTCTTC.

This clonotype appeared a few times. V and J are TRBV12-3 or TRBV12-4 and TRBJ2-7; TRBD2 might be the D (7 bases). Trimming took off 3 bases at V and 7 bases at J, with 13 bases between the two ends. The CDR3 runs 13 residues. The CDR3 DNA reads as TGTGCCAGCAGTTTGGGGGGGCAGGGGGAGCAGTACTTC. It yields the protein CASSLGGQGEQYF.

This clonotype was counted between two and nine times. The J gene is TRBJ2-7, the V gene TRBV11-2; 7 bases line up with TRBD1. This CDR3 is 16 amino acids long. Looked up from germline, CDR1 is SGHAT and CDR2 is FQNNGV. The J segment lost 2 bases and the V segment lost 1 base, leaving 8 bases of the junction unmatched. The CDR3 protein is CASSLGSRDSTYEQYF. Here the CDR3 DNA reads TGTGCCAGCAGCTTAGGCTCCCGGGACAGTACCTACGAGCAGTACTTC.

This chain links TRBV7-6 with TRBJ2-2, with 11 bases that match TRBD2. The V gene end was trimmed by 5 bases and the J gene end by 6 bases; junction bases not matched to a gene: 5. Germline V lookup: CDR1 SGHVS, CDR2 FNYEAQ. The CDR3 totals 15 residues. CDR3 protein: CASSLTSGEAGELFF. CDR3 in DNA: TGTGCCAGCAGCCTGACTAGCGGGGAAGCCGGGGAGCTGTTTTTT.

CDR3 amino acids: CASSLSGGISGNTIYF. DNA of the CDR3: TGCGCCAGCAGCTTGTCGGGAGGGATCTCTGGAAACACCATATATTTT. The gene calls are TRBV5-1 and TRBJ1-3; no reliable D call. Germline V gene sequence: CDR1 SGHRS, CDR2 YFSETQ. Trimming took 1 base from V and 0 from J, leaving 11 bases between them. The CDR3 extends over 16 amino acids.

This clonotype was counted between two and nine times. The chain employs TRBV6-2 or TRBV6-3 and TRBJ2-3, with D unclear. From germline, CDR1 is MNHEY and CDR2 SVGEGT. V was cut by 0 bases and J by 6 bases, with 10 bases left in between. This CDR3 has 14 amino acids. Here the CDR3 DNA reads TGTGCCAGCAGTTACTCGAGTACCGGGGATACGCAGTATTTT. This sequence encodes CASSYSSTGDTQYF.

V is TRBV20-1 and J is TRBJ1-2; D is possibly TRBD1 (6 bases). The CDR3 sequence is 14 residues long. CDR1 is DFQATT, CDR2 SNEGSKA, per germline (reference sequence). Trimming took off 3 bases at V and 0 bases at J, with 11 bases between the two ends. The CDR3, as DNA: TGCAGTGCTAGCGACAGGAATTCTAACTATGGCTACACCTTC. Translation: CSASDRNSNYGYTF.

The table lists this clonotype with a few counts. This chain links TRBV12-3 or TRBV12-4 with TRBJ2-2; D call uncertain. Trimming pared 7 bases from V and 6 bases from J, leaving 15 bases between. The CDR3 length is 14 residues. CDR3 sequence: CASTRALGPGELFF. DNA for the CDR3: TGTGCCAGCACTCGGGCCCTGGGCCCCGGGGAGCTGTTTTTT.

This clonotype was picked up a small number of times. The CDR3 loop reads CASSLDELSTSTDTQYF. CDR3 nucleotide sequence: TGTGCCAGCAGTTTAGATGAACTCTCTACTAGCACAGATACGCAGTATTTT. The chain couples TRBV12-3 or TRBV12-4 to TRBJ2-3, with unresolved D. CDR3 length: 17 residues. Trimming took off 1 base at V and 0 bases at J, with 14 bases between the two ends.

The CDR3 DNA is TGTGCCAGCTCACCGGGACAGAGGTCCGGGGAGCTGTTTTTT. Translated: CASSPGQRSGELFF. This sequence joins TRBV18 and TRBJ2-2, with TRBD1 matching 7 bases. CDR1 KGHSH and CDR2 LQKENI come from the germline V gene. Trimming took 3 bases from V and 6 from J; bases not matched to a gene: 4. The CDR3 loop spans 14 amino acids. The whole variable domain, remainder taken from reference TRBV18 and TRBJ2-2, is NAGVMQNPRHLVRRRGQEARLRCSPMKGHSHVYWYRQLPEEGLKFMVYLQKENIIDESGMPKERFSAEFPKEGPSILRIQQVVRGDSAAYFCASSPGQRSGELFFGEGSRLTVL.

The chain has TRBV5-5 and TRBJ2-7; possible D gene TRBD2, 5 bases. Trimming cost V 1 base and J 1 base, with 12 bases left between them. The CDR3 runs 15 residues. CDR1 and CDR2 from the germline V gene are SGHKS and YYEKEE (reference sequence). CDR3 in amino acids: CASSLSGLPSYEQYF. The CDR3 bases are TGTGCCAGCAGCTTGTCGGGGTTGCCGTCCTACGAGCAGTACTTC.

This clonotype was found a few times. V is TRBV20-1 and J is TRBJ2-5; D may correspond to TRBD1 or TRBD2 (5 bases each). This CDR3 has 15 amino acids. Between the trimmed V and J ends, which lost 6 bases and 3 bases, there was a span of 20 bases. Per the germline V gene, CDR1 is DFQATT and CDR2 is SNEGSKA (reference sequence). CDR3 in amino acids: CSAEYRDRTEETQYF. The CDR3, as DNA: TGCAGTGCCGAGTACCGGGACCGAACGGAAGAGACCCAGTACTTC.

This clonotype was counted ten times or more. V and J are TRBV12-3 or TRBV12-4 and TRBJ1-2, with D perhaps TRBD1 (5 bases). The ends were cut back, 6 bases at V and 8 bases at J, with 13 bases in the middle. The CDR3 covers 12 residues. The CDR3 protein is CASSHRDLGYTF. In DNA, the CDR3 is TGTGCCAGCAGCCACCGGGACCTAGGCTACACCTTC.

The gene calls are TRBV15 and TRBJ2-7, with D hard to call. The germline V gene has CDR1 LNHNV and CDR2 YYDKDF (reference sequence). Trimming pared 8 bases from V and 2 bases from J, leaving 16 bases between. The CDR3 extends over 14 amino acids. In DNA, the CDR3 is TGTGCCACCGGGCCCGCTACCCCCCCCTACGAGCAGTACTTC. Translating gives CATGPATPPYEQYF.

V usage is TRBV20-1 and J usage is TRBJ2-7, with D perhaps TRBD2 (5 bases). V lost 3 bases and J lost 0, with 15 bases in between. Germline V CDR1 and CDR2: DFQATT, SNEGSKA (reference sequence). This CDR3 is built from 15 residues. CDR3: CSASYMDWSSYEQYF. The CDR3 coding sequence is TGCAGTGCTAGCTATATGGACTGGAGCTCCTACGAGCAGTACTTC.

This clonotype was observed at least ten times. The chain has TRBV7-8 and TRBJ2-2; D is perhaps TRBD2 (6 bases). With 4 bases removed from V and 5 bases from J, the gap between germline ends came to 11 bases. Germline V CDR1 and CDR2: SGHVS, FQNEAQ. This CDR3 comprises 14 residues. CDR3 region: CASSSFGTTGELFF. Here the CDR3 DNA reads TGTGCCAGCAGCTCCTTCGGGACTACCGGGGAGCTGTTTTTT.

This chain joins TRBV4-3 and TRBJ1-3; D unclear. The CDR3 sequence is 15 residues long. The V and J ends lost 0 bases and 3 bases respectively, with 9 bases between them. CDR1 LGHNA and CDR2 YSLEER come from the germline V gene. This CDR3 is CASSQDTRNGNTIYF. The CDR3 nucleotides are TGCGCCAGCAGCCAAGATACCAGGAATGGAAACACCATATATTTT.